This T cell receptor beta chain stems from a study of T cells in Graves' hyperthyroidism and ophthalmopathy. Study at large: Staff took peripheral blood when the initial diagnosis was made, before any treatment began. Study-wide results and caveats: Ophthalmopathy was model-predicted a median approximately 6.9 months pre-onset.

With duration under 3 months, ophthalmopathy was active: Clinical Activity Score at least 3, NOSPECS at least 4. Out of over 7.5 ml of fresh peripheral blood came the PBMCs. Comment on this clonotype: What it binds is not known.

It was RNA transcripts that yielded the amplified TCR beta CDR3 regions. Researchers ran a first-round RT-PCR on the TCR CDR3 using the HTBI primer set. Each CDR3 protein gets one entry after TCRdb re-called the multiplex PCR reads with MiXCR. The sample contains some 550,000 distinct CDR3 sequences, around 15% of which appear only once. Trimming pared 7 bases from V and 1 base from J, leaving 10 bases between. The germline V gene encodes CDR1 ENHRY and CDR2 SYGVKD. CDR3 length: 13 residues. The sequencing sample was made of blood. The chain is built from TRBV10-3 and TRBJ1-1; unclear D gene. This receptor was identified in a woman between 35 and 50 years old with Graves' ophthalmopathy. In DNA form, the CDR3 reads TGTGCCATCAATGACTATTCGAACACTGAAGCTTTCTTT. It encodes CAINDYSNTEAFF.